The 12 T cell receptor beta chains below were found in one sample sequenced in a study of blood T cell repertoires in COVID-19. TCRdb's copy holds only in-frame clones and misses some; the assay was immunoSEQ multiplex PCR. The data contain some 200,000 clones, 65% to 90% of them singletons. The specimen was PBMCs or T cells enriched from blood (not recorded which). The receptors were gathered from an older woman with acute COVID-19.

The CDR3 protein is CAWSVDRGLSPLHF. The CDR3 DNA reads as TGTGCCTGGAGTGTAGACAGGGGGCTGTCACCCCTCCACTTT. This chain connects TRBV30 to TRBJ1-6; 10 nucleotides line up with TRBD1. The CDR3 totals 14 residues. The germline gives CDR1 GTSNPN, CDR2 SVGIG (reference sequence). V shed 0 bases and J 10 bases; nucleotides not matched to a gene: 3. Combining the CDR3 with reference TRBV30 and TRBJ1-6 gives the whole variable domain SQTIHQWPATLVQPVGSPLSLECTVEGTSNPNLYWYRQAAGRGLQLLFYSVGIGQISSEVPQNLSASRPQDRQFILSSKKLLLSDSGFYLCAWSVDRGLSPLHFGNGTRLTVT.

This chain's CDR3 is CASSDPGEEINEQYF. In nucleotides, the CDR3 is TGCGCCAGCAGTGATCCTGGGGAGGAGATCAACGAGCAGTACTTC. The J gene is TRBJ2-7, the V gene TRBV10-1; a weak D match, TRBD2 (6 bases). This CDR3 spans 15 amino acids. The ends were cut back, 3 bases at V and 5 bases at J, with 17 bases in the middle. Per the germline V gene, CDR1 is WNHNN and CDR2 is SYGVQD (reference sequence).

This clone has a count of ten or more. The chain couples TRBV2 to TRBJ1-3, with D tentatively TRBD1 (6 bases). Trimming left V 7 bases short and J 0 bases short, with 13 bases between. In germline, CDR1 is SNHLY, CDR2 FYNNEI. CDR3 length: 15 amino acids. CDR3 nucleotides: TGTGCCAGCAATCCACAGGGAAACTCTGGAAACACCATATATTTT. This codes for CASNPQGNSGNTIYF.

V and J are TRBV4-1 and TRBJ1-3; D ambiguous. The CDR3 runs 15 residues. Germline lookup yields CDR1 MGHRA and CDR2 YSYEKL. Trimming left V 4 bases short and J 2 bases short, with 12 bases between. CDR3 nucleotides: TGCGCCAGCAGCCCCGAGGTGATCGCTGGAAACACCATATATTTT. The encoded protein is CASSPEVIAGNTIYF.

In its sample, this clone ranks as medium-sized (0.01 to 0.1%). The chain joins TRBV4-2 to TRBJ2-2; D not certain. The CDR3 runs 15 residues. Between the trimmed V and J ends, which lost 0 bases and 6 bases, there was a span of 11 bases. Germline V CDR1 and CDR2: LGHNA, YNFKEQ. CDR3 in amino acids: CASSQDLAAAGELFF. The CDR3 DNA is TGTGCCAGCAGCCAAGATTTGGCTGCGGCCGGGGAGCTGTTTTTT.

The chain carries TRBV2 and TRBJ2-7; 7 bases map to TRBD1. The CDR3 runs 13 residues. V lost 6 bases to trimming and J lost 5 bases; unmatched junction nucleotides: 7. Per the germline V gene, CDR1 is SNHLY and CDR2 is FYNNEI. CDR3: CASSIGTVNEQYF. In DNA form, the CDR3 reads TGTGCCAGCAGCATCGGGACAGTAAACGAGCAGTACTTC. The whole variable domain, remainder taken from reference TRBV2 and TRBJ2-7, is EPEVTQTPSHQVTQMGQEVILRCVPISNHLYFYWYRQILGQKVEFLVSFYNNEISEKSEIFDDQFSVERPDGSNFTLKIRSTKLEDSAMYFCASSIGTVNEQYFGPGTRLTVT.

This chain connects TRBV28 to TRBJ2-7; D gene uncertain. This CDR3 is 13 amino acids long. Germline V gene lookup returns CDR1 MDHEN and CDR2 SYDVKM. The V and J ends lost 6 bases and 4 bases respectively, with 13 bases between them. The CDR3 loop is CASSSSQDYEQYF. The CDR3 DNA reads as TGTGCCAGCAGCTCGAGCCAAGATTACGAGCAGTACTTC.

The V gene is TRBV21-1, the J gene TRBJ2-7; the tabulated D call, TRBD2, remains unverified against the DNA. TRBV21-1 is assigned pseudogene status. The CDR3 is made up of 14 amino acids. CDR3 bases: TGTGCCAGCAGCATCTGGGGACTAGCGTGCGAGCAGTACTTC. Amino acid sequence: CASSIWGLACEQYF.

The chain employs TRBV28 and TRBJ1-6; D is ambiguous. This CDR3 region has 14 residues. Germline V CDR1 and CDR2: MDHEN, SYDVKM. The ends were cut back, 3 bases at V and 4 bases at J, with 7 bases in the middle. For the CDR3, the DNA is TGTGCCAGCAGTTTTGGGGAGTATAATTCACCCCTCCACTTT. As protein: CASSFGEYNSPLHF.

V usage is TRBV3-1 (or the pseudogene TRBV3-2) and J usage is TRBJ2-7; D not resolved. The germline gives CDR1 LGHDT, CDR2 YNNKEL (reference sequence). This CDR3 spans 12 amino acids. With 2 bases removed from V and 2 bases from J, the gap between germline ends came to 4 bases. In nucleotides, the CDR3 is TGTGCCAGCAGCCAACGGGCCTACGAGCAGTACTTC. It translates to CASSQRAYEQYF.

The rearrangement joins TRBV7-8 to TRBJ2-1, with TRBD2 identical over 11 bases. Germline CDR1 is SGHVS and CDR2 is FQNEAQ. The junction had 16 bases not matched to a gene; V was cut back by 5 bases and J by 10 bases. The CDR3 extends over 17 amino acids. CDR3 residues: CASSPFPGLAVPGEQFF. The CDR3 DNA is TGTGCCAGCAGCCCCTTTCCGGGACTAGCGGTACCTGGGGAGCAGTTCTTC.

The chain couples TRBV7-8 to TRBJ1-1; 8 bases fit TRBD1. CDR3 length: 13 amino acids. Germline V lookup: CDR1 SGHVS, CDR2 FQNEAQ. The junction had 2 bases not matched to a gene; V was cut back by 4 bases and J by 4 bases. The CDR3 protein is CASSWTGPTEAFF. The CDR3 DNA sequence: TGTGCCAGCAGCTGGACAGGGCCCACTGAAGCTTTCTTT.